This TCR beta chain appears in the sequencing data of a study of blood T cell repertoires in COVID-19. Trimming removed 3 bases from V and 9 bases from J; junction bases left unmatched: 11. Germline CDR1 reads MNHEY; CDR2 reads SMNVEV (reference sequence). The CDR3 has 16 residues. Using immunoSEQ multiplex PCR, the repertoire was profiled, and TCRdb retains in-frame clones only, with some absent. The sample lists about 150,000 clones; around 86% were seen once. The TCR was taken from a woman in her sixties or seventies with active or convalescent COVID-19. The rearrangement joins TRBV27 to TRBJ2-1, with 10 nucleotides matching TRBD1. Sequences were obtained from peripheral blood. CDR3 residues: CASSFLRDRGLVEQFF. The CDR3 DNA follows: TGTGCCAGCAGTTTTTTAAGGGACAGGGGTTTGGTTGAGCAGTTCTTC.